The 16 T cell receptor beta chains given below trace back to one sample, sequenced in a study of T cells after posttransplantation cyclophosphamide. The protocol was immunoSEQ multiplex PCR, while the TCRdb copy is restricted to in-frame clones and leaves out a portion. The sample consists of 50,000 to 55,000 clones, around 84% of them appearing once. The sample comprised PBMCs. These receptor sequences come from a man between 25 and 39 years old with a blood cancer, CMV-positive, and with a related stem cell donor.

The rearrangement links TRBV30 to TRBJ2-3; the match to TRBD2 covers 7 bases. The germline V gene encodes CDR1 GTSNPN and CDR2 SVGIG (reference sequence). The CDR3 covers 14 residues. J gave up 4 bases and V 3 bases, and 7 bases lay outside the gene matches. Written as DNA, the CDR3 is TGTGCCTGGAGGGACGGGAGGATCGCAGATACGCAGTATTTT. Its protein product is CAWRDGRIADTQYF. The full variable domain, its missing parts supplied by reference TRBV30 and TRBJ2-3, is SQTIHQWPATLVQPVGSPLSLECTVEGTSNPNLYWYRQAAGRGLQLLFYSVGIGQISSEVPQNLSASRPQDRQFILSSKKLLLSDSGFYLCAWRDGRIADTQYFGPGTRLTVL.

This chain uses TRBV5-4 with TRBJ2-2, with 13 bases fitting TRBD2. Germline trimming cut 1 base from V and 10 bases from J; bases unmatched to any gene: 7. From germline, CDR1 is SGHNT and CDR2 YYREEE (reference sequence). The CDR3 is 16 amino acids. CDR3 coding DNA: TGTGCCAGCAGCTTGACTAGCGGGAGGGTCCTGGTGGAGCTGTTTTTT. Translating gives CASSLTSGRVLVELFF.

This clone was seen more than once but under ten times. The V call is TRBV30, the J call TRBJ2-7, with 7 bases lining up with TRBD2. The germline V gene encodes CDR1 GTSNPN and CDR2 SVGIG (reference sequence). The CDR3 consists of 13 residues. V shed 0 bases and J 6 bases; nucleotides not matched to a gene: 5. CDR3 protein: CAWSVLGGSEQYF. The CDR3 nucleotides are TGTGCCTGGAGTGTACTGGGCGGGAGCGAGCAGTACTTC.

This clone has just a few counts. This chain joins TRBV29-1 and TRBJ2-7; 9 bases fit TRBD1. Trimming at V came to 6 bases and at J to 3 bases, leaving 6 bases not matched to a gene. The CDR3 totals 13 residues. CDR1 and CDR2 from the germline V gene are SQVTM and ANQGSEA. The CDR3 coding sequence is TGCAGCGTACAGACAGGGGGTGTCTACGAGCAGTACTTC. Its translation is CSVQTGGVYEQYF.

The J gene is TRBJ2-5, the V gene TRBV18, with TRBD1 matching 8 bases. CDR3 length equals 17 residues. The ends lost 3 bases at V and 4 bases at J; junction bases unmatched: 13. Germline values: CDR1 KGHSH, CDR2 LQKENI. The CDR3 DNA is TGTGCCAGCTCACCTCTCGACCCAGGAGGGACAGGAGAGACCCAGTACTTC. Translated, it gives CASSPLDPGGTGETQYF.

This chain links TRBV19 with TRBJ2-1; D gene unclear. The ends were cut back, 4 bases at V and 2 bases at J, with 6 bases in the middle. Per the germline V gene, CDR1 is LNHDA and CDR2 is SQIVND (reference sequence). The CDR3 is 13 residues long. The DNA for the CDR3 is TGTGCCAGTAGTACTAAAACCTACAATGAGCAGTTCTTC. This gives the protein CASSTKTYNEQFF.

This clone showed up just a few times. The chain has TRBV10-3 and TRBJ2-7, with D possibly TRBD2 on 6 matching bases. CDR3 size: 11 residues. V shed 11 bases and J shed 3 bases, with 11 bases lying between them. The germline gives CDR1 ENHRY, CDR2 SYGVKD. The CDR3 is CASGEDYEQYF. The DNA for the CDR3 is TGTGCCTCGGGAGAGGACTACGAGCAGTACTTC.

The rearrangement links TRBV5-8 to TRBJ2-3, with 9 nucleotides matching TRBD1. Germline V CDR1 and CDR2: SGHTS, YDEGEE. V shed 3 bases, J shed 4 bases, and the junction held 6 bases outside the gene matches. This CDR3 has 15 residues. DNA for the CDR3: TGTGCCAGCAGCTGGGACAGGGCTAGGGCAGATACGCAGTATTTT. Its protein is CASSWDRARADTQYF.

The gene calls are TRBV5-4 and TRBJ2-7; TRBD1 might be the D (6 bases). Germline CDR1 reads SGHNT; CDR2 reads YYREEE (reference sequence). The CDR3 covers 15 residues. Trimming took 2 bases from V and 0 from J, leaving 12 bases between them. The CDR3: CASSFAGATSYEQYF. The CDR3 coding sequence is TGTGCCAGCAGCTTCGCAGGGGCAACCTCCTACGAGCAGTACTTC.

The V call is TRBV10-3, the J call TRBJ2-7; 10 nucleotides agree with TRBD1. The CDR3 contains 14 residues. The germline gives CDR1 ENHRY, CDR2 SYGVKD. The V gene end was trimmed by 11 bases and the J gene end by 4 bases; junction bases not matched to a gene: 11. CDR3 in DNA: TGTGCCTCAAACCCGGGACAGGGGAAGTACGAGCAGTACTTC. Its protein is CASNPGQGKYEQYF.

The chain combines TRBV5-6 with TRBJ2-3, with D possibly TRBD1 on 5 matching bases. CDR3 length equals 17 residues. The germline V gene has CDR1 SGHDT and CDR2 YYEEEE. Trimming took 3 bases from V and 0 from J, leaving 17 bases between them. The DNA for the CDR3 is TGTGCCAGCAGCTCGTATCCCGGACACAGCAGCACAGATACGCAGTATTTT. Its protein product is CASSSYPGHSSTDTQYF.

This rearrangement joins TRBV27 to TRBJ1-5, with D tentatively TRBD1 (6 bases). The CDR3 has 16 amino acids. The germline gives CDR1 MNHEY, CDR2 SMNVEV (reference sequence). V was shortened by 6 bases and J by 1 base, with 16 bases between the two germline ends. CDR3: CASRHTGFPSNQPQHF. The CDR3 DNA follows: TGTGCCAGCAGGCATACAGGGTTTCCCAGCAATCAGCCCCAGCATTTT.

V and J are TRBV29-1 and TRBJ2-6; 11 bases fit TRBD1. V lost 4 bases and J lost 2; bases outside the gene matches: 4. CDR3 length: 16 amino acids. The germline gives CDR1 SQVTM, CDR2 ANQGSEA. CDR3 residues: CSVVGQGAAGANVLTF. In DNA, the CDR3 is TGCAGCGTTGTAGGACAGGGGGCGGCTGGGGCCAACGTCCTGACTTTC.

The CDR3: CASSPPVLSGSNQPQHF. As DNA, the CDR3 is TGTGCCAGCTCACCACCAGTTCTATCGGGTAGCAATCAGCCCCAGCATTTT. The V and J genes are TRBV18 and TRBJ1-5, with D uncertain. CDR1 KGHSH and CDR2 LQKENI come from the germline V gene. V lost 0 bases and J lost 0, with 12 bases in between. The CDR3 covers 17 residues. The complete variable domain, with remaining parts taken from reference TRBV18 and TRBJ1-5, reads NAGVMQNPRHLVRRRGQEARLRCSPMKGHSHVYWYRQLPEEGLKFMVYLQKENIIDESGMPKERFSAEFPKEGPSILRIQQVVRGDSAAYFCASSPPVLSGSNQPQHFGDGTRLSIL.

CDR3 nucleotides: TGTGCCAGCAGCTTAGATTACTTGCCCTCCTACAATGAGCAGTTCTTC. Residues: CASSLDYLPSYNEQFF. The V and J genes are TRBV5-4 and TRBJ2-1, with no clear D. Per the germline V gene, CDR1 is SGHNT and CDR2 is YYREEE (reference sequence). V was shortened by 2 bases and J by 0 bases, with 12 bases between the two germline ends. The CDR3 has 16 amino acids.

The chain employs TRBV7-2 and TRBJ1-1; 9 bases fit TRBD1. CDR1 SGHTA and CDR2 FQGNSA come from the germline V gene. The CDR3 has 16 amino acids. The V and J ends lost 6 bases and 0 bases, in that order; junction bases with no gene match: 8. CDR3 nucleotides: TGTGCCAGCAGAACGGGACAGGGCTTCATGAACACTGAAGCTTTCTTT. Protein: CASRTGQGFMNTEAFF. The variable domain in full, completed from reference TRBV7-2 and TRBJ1-1, reads GAGVSQSPSNKVTEKGKDVELRCDPISGHTALYWYRQSLGQGLEFLIYFQGNSAPDKSGLPSDRFSAERTGGSVSTLTIQRTQQEDSAVYLCASRTGQGFMNTEAFFGQGTRLTVV.